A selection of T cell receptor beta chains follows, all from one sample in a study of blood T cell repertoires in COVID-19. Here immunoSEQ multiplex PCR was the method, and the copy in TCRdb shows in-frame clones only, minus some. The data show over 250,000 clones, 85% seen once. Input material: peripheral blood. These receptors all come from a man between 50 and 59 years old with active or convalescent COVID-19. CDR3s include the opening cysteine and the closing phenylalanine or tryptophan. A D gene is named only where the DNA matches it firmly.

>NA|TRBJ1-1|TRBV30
CAWSIRTEAFF
TGTGCCTGGAGTATCCGCACTGAAGCTTTCTTT
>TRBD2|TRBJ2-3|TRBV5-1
CASSLGLGGRGTDTQYF
TGCGCCAGCAGCTTGGGTCTGGGCGGGAGAGGCACAGATACGCAGTATTTT
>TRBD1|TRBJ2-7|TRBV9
CASSVGQGSSSYEQYF
TGTGCCAGCAGCGTGGGACAGGGGTCGAGCTCCTACGAGCAGTACTTC
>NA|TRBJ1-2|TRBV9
CASSGEPWANYGYTF
TGTGCCAGCAGCGGGGAGCCATGGGCTAACTATGGCTACACCTTC
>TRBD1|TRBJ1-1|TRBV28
CASIGQGASNTEAFF
TGTGCCAGCATTGGACAGGGGGCATCGAACACTGAAGCTTTCTTT
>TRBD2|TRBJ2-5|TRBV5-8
CASRPGTSGTETQYF
TGTGCCAGCAGACCCGGGACTAGCGGGACAGAGACCCAGTACTTC
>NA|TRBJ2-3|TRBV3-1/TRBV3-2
CASSQATIRSDTQYF
TGTGCCAGCAGCCAAGCGACTATCAGGTCAGATACGCAGTATTTT
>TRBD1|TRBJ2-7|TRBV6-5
CASGWTGGINEQYF
TGTGCCAGCGGATGGACAGGGGGCATAAACGAGCAGTACTTC
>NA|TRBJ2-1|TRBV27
CASSLSRNEQFF
TGTGCCAGCAGTTTATCGAGGAATGAGCAGTTCTTC
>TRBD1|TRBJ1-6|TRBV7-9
CASSQGQVYNSPLHF
TGTGCCAGCAGCCAGGGACAGGTGTATAATTCACCCCTCCACTTT
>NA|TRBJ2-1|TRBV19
CASSNGRGNEQFF
TGTGCCAGTAGTAACGGGAGAGGCAATGAGCAGTTCTTC
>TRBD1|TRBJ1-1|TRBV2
CASSGTVGTGEAFF
TGTGCCAGCAGTGGGACTGTAGGGACAGGTGAGGCTTTCTTT
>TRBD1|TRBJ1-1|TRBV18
CASSRTGGWAEAFF
TGTGCCAGCTCAAGGACAGGGGGCTGGGCTGAAGCTTTCTTT
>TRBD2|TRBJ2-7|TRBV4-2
CASSTLEGGNEQYF
TGTGCCAGCAGCACATTGGAGGGAGGGAACGAGCAGTACTTC
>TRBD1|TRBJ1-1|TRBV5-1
CASSLQGQGATVNTEAFF
TGCGCCAGCAGCTTGCAAGGACAGGGGGCAACGGTGAACACTGAAGCTTTCTTT
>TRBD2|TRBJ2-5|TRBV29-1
CSVFTGRAGETQYF
TGCAGCGTTTTTACCGGGAGGGCTGGTGAGACCCAGTACTTC
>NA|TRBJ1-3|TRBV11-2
CASSFGGYGNTIYF
TGTGCCAGCAGCTTTGGAGGGTACGGAAACACCATATATTTT
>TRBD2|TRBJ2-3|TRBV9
CASSVFSGSTDTQYF
TGTGCCAGCAGCGTATTTAGCGGGAGTACAGATACGCAGTATTTT
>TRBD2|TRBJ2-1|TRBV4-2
CASRKGTSGSRGQFF
TGTGCCAGCAGAAAAGGGACTAGCGGGAGTCGTGGGCAGTTCTTC
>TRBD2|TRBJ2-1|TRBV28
CAGRSPKKSGATYNEQFF
TGTGCCGGCAGGAGTCCCAAGAAAAGCGGGGCGACCTACAATGAGCAGTTCTTC
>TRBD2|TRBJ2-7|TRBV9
CASSVAPSGRAYEQYF
TGTGCCAGCAGCGTAGCCCCTAGCGGGAGGGCGTACGAGCAGTACTTC
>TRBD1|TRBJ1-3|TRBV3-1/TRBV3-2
CASSQRQGLSSGNTIYF
TGTGCCAGCAGCCAGAGACAGGGACTCTCCTCTGGAAACACCATATATTTT
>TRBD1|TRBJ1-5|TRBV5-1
CASSAGTGDSNQPQHF
TGCGCCAGCAGCGCCGGGACAGGGGACAGCAATCAGCCCCAGCATTTT